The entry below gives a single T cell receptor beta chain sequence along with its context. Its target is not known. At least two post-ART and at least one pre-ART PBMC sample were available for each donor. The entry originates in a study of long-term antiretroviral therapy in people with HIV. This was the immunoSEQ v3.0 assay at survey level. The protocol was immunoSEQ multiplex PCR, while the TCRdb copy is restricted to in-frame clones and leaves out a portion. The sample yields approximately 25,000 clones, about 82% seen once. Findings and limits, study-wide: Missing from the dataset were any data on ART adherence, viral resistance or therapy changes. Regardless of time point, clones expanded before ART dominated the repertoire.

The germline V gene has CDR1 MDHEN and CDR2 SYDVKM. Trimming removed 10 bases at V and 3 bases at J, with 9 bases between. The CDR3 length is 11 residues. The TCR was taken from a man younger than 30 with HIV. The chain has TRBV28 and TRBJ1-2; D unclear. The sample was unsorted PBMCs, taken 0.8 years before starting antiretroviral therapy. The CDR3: CATRLDYGYTF. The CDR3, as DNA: TGTGCCACAAGATTGGACTATGGCTACACCTTC.